This T cell receptor (beta chain) stems from a study of OX40 agonist ivuxolimab in advanced cancers. Study context: Patients received ivuxolimab, an intravenous treatment, every 2 weeks at 0.01 to 10 mg/kg.

V lost 2 bases, J lost 5 bases, and 15 bases stayed unmatched. CDR1 is GTSNPN and CDR2 is SVGIG in the germline V gene (reference sequence). This CDR3 has 17 residues. The table came from immunoSEQ multiplex PCR; TCRdb's copy has only in-frame clones and leaves some out. The table lists fewer than 80,000 clones, 65% to 90% of them singletons, with 0.75% in the top ten. Study outcomes and limitations: Expanded clones were, on average, more numerous in CD8+ T cells than in CD4+.

About this clone itself: Its antigen is as yet unknown.

The sample here was CD4+ or CD8+ T cells sorted from blood, taken in a trial of the OX40 agonist ivuxolimab. V is TRBV30 and J is TRBJ2-3; TRBD2 matches at 8 bases. The receptor was derived from an adult with an advanced solid tumor such as melanoma, head and neck, liver or kidney cancer. The DNA of the CDR3 is TGTGCCTGGAGTACGGGGGGGGACTGGACCTCAGGAGATACGCAGTATTTT. It encodes CAWSTGGDWTSGDTQYF.